A selection of T cell receptor beta chains follows, all from one sample in a study of read filtering for tumor transcriptome and immune sequencing. TCRdb analysed the reads with MiXCR anew, one entry per CDR3 protein. The sample includes 50,000 to 65,000 distinct CDR3 sequences, approximately 20% of them seen just once. Sequenced: a population of CD138-negative cells sorted from bone marrow. These receptors all come from a donor aged 40 or over with multiple myeloma. Each CDR3 is given with its conserved first and last residue. Each record gives: clone size, J gene, D gene, V gene, CDR3 protein, CDR3 DNA. A D gene is named only where the DNA matches it firmly. Size values are once, few and many counts, or a class for expanded clones, and some rows have none.

size: NA; J: TRBJ1-1; D: TRBD1; V: TRBV5-1; CDR3: CASSSYRGRTEAFF; DNA: TGCGCCAGCAGCTCCTACAGGGGGAGGACTGAAGCTTTCTTT
size: many; J: TRBJ2-2; D: TRBD1; V: TRBV6-6; CDR3: CASSYIGTGAGGELFF; DNA: TGTGCCAGCAGTTATATAGGGACAGGGGCGGGCGGGGAGCTGTTTTTT
size: many; J: TRBJ2-4; D: NA; V: TRBV23-1; CDR3: CARGPVGLAKNIQYF; DNA: TGCGCCAGGGGGCCCGTGGGCCTAGCCAAAAACATTCAGTACTTC
size: many; J: TRBJ2-5; D: TRBD2; V: TRBV5-4; CDR3: CASSSAGEQETQYF; DNA: TGTGCCAGCAGCTCGGCGGGGGAGCAAGAGACCCAGTACTTC
size: few; J: TRBJ1-1; D: NA; V: TRBV6-1; CDR3: CASSGHFEVFF; DNA: TGTGCCAGCAGTGGACATTTTGAAGTTTTCTTT
size: many; J: TRBJ2-1; D: TRBD2; V: TRBV24-1; CDR3: CATSDHPGLGGSSYNEQFF; DNA: TGTGCCACCAGTGATCACCCGGGACTAGGAGGAAGCTCCTACAATGAGCAGTTCTTC
size: few; J: TRBJ1-5; D: NA; V: TRBV4-1; CDR3: CASSQVGAGYNQPQHF; DNA: TGCGCCAGCAGCCAAGTAGGAGCCGGTTACAATCAGCCCCAGCATTTT
size: many; J: TRBJ2-1; D: NA; V: TRBV3-1; CDR3: CASSSSGGRRIQQFF; DNA: TGTGCCAGCAGCTCAAGTGGGGGGCGACGGATCCAGCAGTTCTTC
size: many; J: TRBJ2-5; D: NA; V: TRBV6-1; CDR3: CASSESRTGLASGTQYF; DNA: TGTGCCAGCAGTGAAAGCCGGACTGGACTCGCATCAGGGACCCAGTACTTC
size: many; J: TRBJ2-7; D: NA; V: TRBV28; CDR3: CASSSVGSYEQYF; DNA: TGTGCCAGCAGTTCGGTTGGATCCTACGAGCAGTACTTC
size: few; J: TRBJ2-1; D: TRBD2; V: TRBV11-3; CDR3: CASSLAGTSGRKQFF; DNA: TGTGCCAGCAGCTTAGCAGGGACTAGCGGGAGGAAGCAGTTCTTC
size: many; J: TRBJ1-6; D: NA; V: TRBV15; CDR3: CATSRDPGNNSPLHF; DNA: TGTGCCACCAGCAGAGATCCGGGAAACAATTCACCCCTCCACTTT
size: many; J: TRBJ2-4; D: NA; V: TRBV5-1; CDR3: CASRPGLSKNIQYF; DNA: TGCGCCAGCAGGCCGGGCCTCTCAAAAAACATTCAGTACTTC
size: NA; J: TRBJ2-1; D: TRBD2; V: TRBV30; CDR3: CAATLLAGAGEQFF; DNA: TGTGCCGCAACCCTCCTAGCGGGAGCGGGTGAGCAGTTCTTC
size: NA; J: TRBJ2-5; D: NA; V: TRBV28; CDR3: CASSLDMVKVSQYF; DNA: TGTGCCAGCAGTTTAGACATGGTCAAGGTGTCCCAGTACTTC
size: many; J: TRBJ2-3; D: NA; V: TRBV6-6; CDR3: CASSGMNTQYF; DNA: TGTGCCAGCAGCGGGATGAATACGCAGTATTTT
size: NA; J: TRBJ2-1; D: TRBD2; V: TRBV12-3/TRBV12-4; CDR3: CASISMRSGRSEQFF; DNA: TGTGCCAGCATCTCCATGAGAAGCGGGAGGAGTGAGCAGTTCTTC
size: NA; J: TRBJ2-2; D: TRBD2; V: TRBV6-5; CDR3: CASSYPLAGVGTGELFF; DNA: TGTGCCAGCAGTTACCCGCTAGCGGGGGTTGGAACCGGGGAGCTGTTTTTT
size: many; J: TRBJ2-5; D: NA; V: TRBV4-2; CDR3: CASSQNSRGAYPGTQYF; DNA: TGTGCCAGCAGCCAAAACTCTCGGGGAGCCTATCCAGGGACCCAGTACTTC
size: many; J: TRBJ2-1; D: NA; V: TRBV6-5; CDR3: CASSQTVHEQFF; DNA: TGTGCCAGCAGTCAGACAGTTCATGAGCAGTTCTTC
size: NA; J: TRBJ2-5; D: TRBD2; V: TRBV20-1; CDR3: CSATDLAGDEETQYF; DNA: TGCAGTGCGACCGATCTAGCGGGAGACGAGGAGACCCAGTACTTC
size: few; J: TRBJ2-7; D: NA; V: TRBV20-1; CDR3: CSARDGTRNYEQYF; DNA: TGCAGTGCTAGGGACGGGACACGGAACTACGAGCAGTACTTC
size: many; J: TRBJ2-2; D: NA; V: TRBV5-1; CDR3: CASNKIMRPTTGELFF; DNA: TGCGCCAGCAACAAAATCATGCGACCCACCACCGGGGAGCTGTTTTTT
size: many; J: TRBJ2-7; D: NA; V: TRBV29-1; CDR3: CSVEKGWVGGARYF; DNA: TGCAGCGTTGAAAAGGGGTGGGTTGGCGGAGCGAGATACTTC
size: few; J: TRBJ2-5; D: TRBD1; V: TRBV5-1; CDR3: CASSFRDRQETQYF; DNA: TGCGCCAGCAGCTTCCGGGACAGGCAAGAGACCCAGTACTTC
size: many; J: TRBJ2-5; D: NA; V: TRBV29-1; CDR3: CSVRQQETQYF; DNA: TGCAGCGTCAGACAGCAAGAGACCCAGTACTTC
size: NA; J: TRBJ1-6; D: TRBD1; V: TRBV6-5; CDR3: CASRGDRDNSPLHF; DNA: TGTGCCAGCAGAGGGGACAGGGATAATTCACCCCTCCACTTT
size: few; J: TRBJ1-4; D: NA; V: TRBV2; CDR3: CASMVAGAREKLFF; DNA: TGTGCCAGCATGGTGGCCGGGGCGAGAGAAAAACTGTTTTTT
size: many; J: TRBJ1-5; D: NA; V: TRBV2; CDR3: CASSGGAGSNQPQHF; DNA: TGTGCCAGCAGTGGAGGAGCTGGTAGCAATCAGCCCCAGCATTTT
size: many; J: TRBJ2-7; D: NA; V: TRBV11-3; CDR3: CASSFLGEQYF; DNA: TGTGCCAGCAGCTTTCTCGGTGAGCAGTACTTC
size: few; J: TRBJ1-1; D: NA; V: TRBV28; CDR3: CASPPRKGGRVGGEAFF; DNA: TGTGCCAGCCCTCCTCGTAAGGGGGGCAGGGTGGGGGGTGAAGCTTTCTTT
size: many; J: TRBJ2-3; D: NA; V: TRBV4-1; CDR3: CASSRAAATDTQYF; DNA: TGCGCCAGCAGCCGAGCTGCGGCCACAGATACGCAGTATTTT
size: many; J: TRBJ1-5; D: NA; V: TRBV6-1; CDR3: CASSSQGAANQPQHF; DNA: TGTGCCAGCAGTTCACAGGGTGCGGCCAATCAGCCCCAGCATTTT
size: many; J: TRBJ1-4; D: NA; V: TRBV11-3; CDR3: CASSLDGATNEKLFF; DNA: TGTGCCAGCAGCTTAGACGGGGCAACTAATGAAAAACTGTTTTTT
size: many; J: TRBJ2-7; D: NA; V: TRBV12-3/TRBV12-4; CDR3: CASSLRVRGAGEQYF; DNA: TGTGCCAGCAGTTTAAGGGTTCGGGGGGCTGGGGAGCAGTACTTC